This TCR beta chain was sequenced in a study of cytomegalovirus exposure and HLA in healthy donors. Details on this clone: What it recognizes is unknown.

Study-wide findings and caveats: HLA allele associations emerged for around 16,000 TCR beta sequences in a later analysis, at 0.05 false discovery rate.

With 60 Vbeta and 13 Jbeta primers, the PCR was carried out. TCRdb keeps only in-frame clones here, not all; method: immunoSEQ multiplex PCR. Of 55,000 to 80,000 clones listed, about 80% are singletons. The germline gives CDR1 SGHTS, CDR2 YDEGEE. Trimming removed 4 bases from V and 6 bases from J; junction bases left unmatched: 6. The CDR3 extends over 13 amino acids. Sample: PBMCs. This clonotype was sampled from a man aged 55-75 years in good health and CMV-seropositive. V gene TRBV5-8 combines with J gene TRBJ1-1; 7 bases align to TRBD1. As DNA, the CDR3 is TGTGCCAGCAGCGTTGACAGGGTTGCTGAAGCTTTCTTT. Protein: CASSVDRVAEAFF.